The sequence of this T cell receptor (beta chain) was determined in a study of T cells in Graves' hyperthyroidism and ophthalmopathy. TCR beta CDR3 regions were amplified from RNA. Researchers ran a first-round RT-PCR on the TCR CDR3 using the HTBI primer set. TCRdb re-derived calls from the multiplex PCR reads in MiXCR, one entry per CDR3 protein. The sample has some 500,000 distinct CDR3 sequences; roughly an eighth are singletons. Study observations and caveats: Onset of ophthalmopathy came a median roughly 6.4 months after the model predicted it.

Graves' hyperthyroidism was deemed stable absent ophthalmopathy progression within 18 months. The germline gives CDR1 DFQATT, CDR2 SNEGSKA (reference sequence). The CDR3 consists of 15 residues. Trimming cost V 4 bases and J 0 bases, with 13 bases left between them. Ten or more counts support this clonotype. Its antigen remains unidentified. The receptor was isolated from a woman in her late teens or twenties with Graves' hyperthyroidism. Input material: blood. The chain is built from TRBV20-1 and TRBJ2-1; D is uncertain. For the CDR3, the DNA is TGCAGTGCTACACTACAGACAAGCTCCTACAATGAGCAGTTCTTC. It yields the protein CSATLQTSSYNEQFF.